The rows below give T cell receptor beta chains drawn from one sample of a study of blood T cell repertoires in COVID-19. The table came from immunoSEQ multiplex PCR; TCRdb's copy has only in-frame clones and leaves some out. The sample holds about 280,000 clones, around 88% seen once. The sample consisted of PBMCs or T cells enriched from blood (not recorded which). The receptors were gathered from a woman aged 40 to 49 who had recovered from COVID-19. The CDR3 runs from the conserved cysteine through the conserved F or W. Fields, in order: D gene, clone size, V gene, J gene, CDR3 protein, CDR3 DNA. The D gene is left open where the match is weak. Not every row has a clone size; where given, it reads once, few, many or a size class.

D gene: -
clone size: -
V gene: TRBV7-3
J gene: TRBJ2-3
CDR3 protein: CASSLRAGLGTDTQYF
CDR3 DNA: TGTGCCAGCAGCTTACGGGCGGGATTGGGCACAGATACGCAGTATTTT

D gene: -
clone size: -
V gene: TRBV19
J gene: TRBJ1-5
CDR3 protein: CASSIGGRTSQHF
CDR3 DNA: TGTGCCAGTAGTATAGGCGGTCGCACGTCCCAGCATTTT

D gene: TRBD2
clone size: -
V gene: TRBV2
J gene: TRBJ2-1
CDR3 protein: CASRPTLAGWQFF
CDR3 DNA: TGTGCCAGCAGACCTACATTAGCGGGATGGCAGTTCTTC

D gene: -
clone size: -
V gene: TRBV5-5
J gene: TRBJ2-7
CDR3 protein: CASSFPGENEQYF
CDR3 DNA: TGTGCCAGCAGCTTCCCAGGGGAGAACGAGCAGTACTTC

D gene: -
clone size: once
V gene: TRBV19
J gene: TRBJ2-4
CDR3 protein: CASSIPYGDIQYF
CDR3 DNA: TGTGCCAGTAGTATTCCCTACGGGGACATTCAGTACTTC

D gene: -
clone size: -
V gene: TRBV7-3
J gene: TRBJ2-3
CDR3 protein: CASSARSNTDTQYF
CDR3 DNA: TGTGCCAGCAGCGCCCGCTCTAACACAGATACGCAGTATTTT

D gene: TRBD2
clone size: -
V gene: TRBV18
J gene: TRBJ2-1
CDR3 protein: CASSLPGTSGYNEQFF
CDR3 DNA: TGTGCCAGCTCACTACCCGGGACTAGCGGCTACAATGAGCAGTTCTTC

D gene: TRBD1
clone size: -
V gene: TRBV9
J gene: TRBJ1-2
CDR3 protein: CASSVERDRGPRANYGYTF
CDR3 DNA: TGTGCCAGCAGCGTAGAACGGGACAGGGGCCCCCGAGCTAACTATGGCTACACCTTC

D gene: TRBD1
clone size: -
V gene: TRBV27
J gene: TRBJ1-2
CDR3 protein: CASSGQGAQGANYGYTF
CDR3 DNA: TGTGCCAGCAGCGGACAGGGGGCACAAGGAGCTAACTATGGCTACACCTTC

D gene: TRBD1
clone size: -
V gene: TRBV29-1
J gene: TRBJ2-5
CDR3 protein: CSVHSGTGGETQYF
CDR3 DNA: TGCAGCGTCCACTCCGGGACAGGGGGAGAGACCCAGTACTTC

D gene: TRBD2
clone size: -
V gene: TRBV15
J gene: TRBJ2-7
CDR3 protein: CATSPGGPYEQYF
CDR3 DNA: TGTGCCACCAGCCCGGGAGGGCCCTACGAGCAGTACTTC

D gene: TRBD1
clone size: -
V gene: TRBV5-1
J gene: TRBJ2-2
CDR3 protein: CASSPGQGATNTGELFF
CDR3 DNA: TGCGCCAGCAGCCCCGGACAGGGGGCTACGAACACCGGGGAGCTGTTTTTT

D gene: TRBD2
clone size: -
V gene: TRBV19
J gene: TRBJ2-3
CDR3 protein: CASSGLAESTDTQYF
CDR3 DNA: TGTGCCAGTAGTGGACTAGCGGAGAGCACAGATACGCAGTATTTT

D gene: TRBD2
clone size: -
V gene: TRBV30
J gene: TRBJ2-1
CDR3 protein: CAWRSKRTSGRALPNEQFF
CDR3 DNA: TGTGCCTGGAGGAGTAAAAGGACTAGCGGGAGGGCCCTCCCCAATGAGCAGTTCTTC

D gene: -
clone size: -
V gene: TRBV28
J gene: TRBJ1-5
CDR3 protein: CASTPGHEPQHF
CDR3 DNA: TGTGCCAGCACCCCTGGGCACGAGCCCCAGCATTTT

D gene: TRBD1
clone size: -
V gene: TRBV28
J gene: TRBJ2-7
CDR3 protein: CASSGSPGTGHEQYF
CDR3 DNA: TGTGCCAGCAGTGGTTCTCCCGGGACAGGGCACGAGCAGTACTTC

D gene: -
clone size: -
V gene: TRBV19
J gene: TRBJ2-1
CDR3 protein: CASSIARNEQFF
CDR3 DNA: TGTGCCAGTAGTATAGCCCGGAATGAGCAGTTCTTC

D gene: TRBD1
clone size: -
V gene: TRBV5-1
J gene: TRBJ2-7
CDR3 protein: CASSLGTGRGIYEQYF
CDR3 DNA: TGCGCCAGCAGCTTGGGCACCGGCAGGGGGATATACGAGCAGTACTTC

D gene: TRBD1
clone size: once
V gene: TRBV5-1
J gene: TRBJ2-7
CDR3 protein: CASSYRPPGQGIYEQYF
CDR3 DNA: TGCGCCAGCAGCTATCGTCCCCCGGGACAGGGAATCTACGAGCAGTACTTC

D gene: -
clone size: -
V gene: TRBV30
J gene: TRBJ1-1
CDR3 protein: CAWSVGQSYTEAFF
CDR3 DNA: TGTGCCTGGAGTGTGGGCCAATCGTACACTGAAGCTTTCTTT

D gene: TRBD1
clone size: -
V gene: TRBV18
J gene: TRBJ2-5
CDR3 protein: CASSLNRGRETQYF
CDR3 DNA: TGTGCCAGCTCACTCAACAGGGGTAGGGAGACCCAGTACTTC

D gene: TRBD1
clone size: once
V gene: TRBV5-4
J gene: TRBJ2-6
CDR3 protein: CASSLQGTGANVLTF
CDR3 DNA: TGTGCCAGCAGCCTACAGGGGACGGGGGCCAACGTCCTGACTTTC

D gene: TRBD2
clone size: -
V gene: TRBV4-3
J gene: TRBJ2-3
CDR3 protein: CASSPGTSGRVGTQYF
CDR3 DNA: TGCGCCAGCAGCCCAGGGACTAGCGGGAGGGTGGGTACGCAGTATTTT

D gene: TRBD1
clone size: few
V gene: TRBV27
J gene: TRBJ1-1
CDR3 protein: CASSPGTGRTAFF
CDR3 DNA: TGTGCCAGCAGCCCAGGGACAGGGCGGACAGCTTTCTTT

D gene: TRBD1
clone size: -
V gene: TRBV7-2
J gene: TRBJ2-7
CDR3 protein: CASSLGQGAYEQYF
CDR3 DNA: TGTGCCAGCAGCTTAGGACAGGGGGCTTACGAGCAGTACTTC

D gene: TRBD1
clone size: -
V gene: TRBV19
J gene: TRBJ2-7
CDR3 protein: CASSIRDRGPSPYEQYF
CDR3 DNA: TGTGCCAGTAGTATCCGGGACAGGGGGCCTTCCCCCTACGAGCAGTACTTC

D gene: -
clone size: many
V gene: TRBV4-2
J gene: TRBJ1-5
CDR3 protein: CASSQELTGSGQPQHF
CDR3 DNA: TGTGCCAGCAGCCAAGAGCTAACAGGGAGCGGTCAGCCCCAGCATTTT

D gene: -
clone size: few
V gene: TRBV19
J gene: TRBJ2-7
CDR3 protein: CASSISRNGEQYF
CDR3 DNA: TGTGCCAGTAGTATAAGCAGAAACGGGGAGCAGTACTTC

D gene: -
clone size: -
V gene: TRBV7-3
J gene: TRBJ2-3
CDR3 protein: CASSFFTHTDTQYF
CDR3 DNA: TGTGCCAGCAGCTTTTTTACACACACAGATACGCAGTATTTT

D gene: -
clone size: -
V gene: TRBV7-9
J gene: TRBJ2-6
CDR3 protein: CASSLSWSSGANVLTF
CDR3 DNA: TGTGCCAGCAGCTTGTCCTGGAGCTCTGGGGCCAACGTCCTGACTTTC

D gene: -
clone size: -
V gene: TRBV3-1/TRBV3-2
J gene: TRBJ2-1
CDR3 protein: CASSQGGAGRFSYNEQFF
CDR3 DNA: TGTGCCAGCAGCCAAGGTGGGGCAGGACGATTCTCCTACAATGAGCAGTTCTTC

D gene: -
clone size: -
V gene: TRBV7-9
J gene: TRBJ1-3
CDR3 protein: CASSHQQVGINTIYF
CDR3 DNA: TGTGCCAGCAGCCATCAACAGGTTGGGATAAACACCATATATTTT

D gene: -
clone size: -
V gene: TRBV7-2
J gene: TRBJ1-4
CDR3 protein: CASSAGRGTNEKLFF
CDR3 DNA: TGTGCCAGCAGCGCCGGACGGGGGACTAATGAAAAACTGTTTTTT

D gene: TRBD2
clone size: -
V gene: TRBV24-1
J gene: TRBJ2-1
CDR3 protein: CATSDRLTSGLNEQFF
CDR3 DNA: TGTGCCACCAGTGACCGACTGACTAGCGGGTTGAATGAGCAGTTCTTC

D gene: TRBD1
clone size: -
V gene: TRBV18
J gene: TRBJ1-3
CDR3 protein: CASSPNRGLTIYF
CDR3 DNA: TGTGCCAGCTCACCCAACAGGGGACTCACCATATATTTT

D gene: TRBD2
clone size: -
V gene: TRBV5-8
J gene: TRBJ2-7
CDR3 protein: CASSFLTSGTHEQYF
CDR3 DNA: TGTGCCAGCAGCTTCCTCACTAGCGGGACCCACGAGCAGTACTTC

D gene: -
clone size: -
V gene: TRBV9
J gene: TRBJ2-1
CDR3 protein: CASSVSQFSGVDNEQFF
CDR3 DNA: TGTGCCAGCAGCGTATCTCAGTTTTCGGGAGTCGACAATGAGCAGTTCTTC

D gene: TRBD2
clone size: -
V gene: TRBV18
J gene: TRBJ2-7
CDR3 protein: CASSPGEGTTYEQYF
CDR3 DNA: TGTGCCAGCTCCCCGGGGGAGGGGACTACCTACGAGCAGTACTTC

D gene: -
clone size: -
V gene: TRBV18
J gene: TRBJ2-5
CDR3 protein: CASSPPGSRETQYF
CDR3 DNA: TGTGCCAGCTCACCCCCTGGCTCGAGGGAGACCCAGTACTTC